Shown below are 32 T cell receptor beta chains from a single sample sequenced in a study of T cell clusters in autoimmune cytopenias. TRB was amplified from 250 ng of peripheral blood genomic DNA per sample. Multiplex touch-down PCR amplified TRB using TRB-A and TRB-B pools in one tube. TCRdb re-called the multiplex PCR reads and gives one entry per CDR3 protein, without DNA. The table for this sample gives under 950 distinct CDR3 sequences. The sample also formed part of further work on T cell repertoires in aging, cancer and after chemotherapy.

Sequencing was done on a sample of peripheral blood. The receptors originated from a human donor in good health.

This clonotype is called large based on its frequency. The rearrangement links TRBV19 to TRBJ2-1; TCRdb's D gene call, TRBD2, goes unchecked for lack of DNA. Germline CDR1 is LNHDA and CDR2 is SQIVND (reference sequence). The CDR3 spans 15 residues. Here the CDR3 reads CASSIGGLGVNEQFF.

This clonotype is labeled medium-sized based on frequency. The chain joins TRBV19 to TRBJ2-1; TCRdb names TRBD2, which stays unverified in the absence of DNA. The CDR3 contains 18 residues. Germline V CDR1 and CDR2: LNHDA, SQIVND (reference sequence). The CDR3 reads CASSWGAGAGGGYNEQFF. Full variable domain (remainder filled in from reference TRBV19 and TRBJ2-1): DGGITQSPKYLFRKEGQNVTLSCEQNLNHDAMYWYRQDPGQGLRLIYYSQIVNDFQKGDIAEGYSVSREKKESFPLTVTSAQKNPTAFYLCASSWGAGAGGGYNEQFFGPGTRLTVL.

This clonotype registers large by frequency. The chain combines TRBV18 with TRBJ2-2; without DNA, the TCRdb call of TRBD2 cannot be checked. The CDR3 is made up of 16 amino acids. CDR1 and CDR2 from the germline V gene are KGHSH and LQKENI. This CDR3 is CASSPPVSGKGGELFF.

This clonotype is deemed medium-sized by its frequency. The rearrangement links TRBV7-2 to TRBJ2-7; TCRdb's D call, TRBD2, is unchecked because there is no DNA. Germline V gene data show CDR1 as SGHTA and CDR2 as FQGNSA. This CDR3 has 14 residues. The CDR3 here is CASSSRGGNYEQYF.

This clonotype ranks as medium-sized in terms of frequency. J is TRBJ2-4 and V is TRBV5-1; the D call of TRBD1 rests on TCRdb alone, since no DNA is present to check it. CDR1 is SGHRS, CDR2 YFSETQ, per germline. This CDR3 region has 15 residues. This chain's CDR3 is CASSLEPGAKNIQYF.

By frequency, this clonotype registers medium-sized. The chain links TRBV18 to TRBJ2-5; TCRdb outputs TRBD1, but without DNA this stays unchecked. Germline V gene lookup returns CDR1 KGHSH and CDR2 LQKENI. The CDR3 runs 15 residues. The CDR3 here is CASSPLRDTVETQYF.

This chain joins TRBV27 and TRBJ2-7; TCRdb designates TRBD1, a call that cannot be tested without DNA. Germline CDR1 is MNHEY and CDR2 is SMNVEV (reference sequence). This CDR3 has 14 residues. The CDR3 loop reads CASSYPTGSHEQYF.

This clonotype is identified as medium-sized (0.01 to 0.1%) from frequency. CDR3 loop: CASGAAGEFYEQYF. The chain combines TRBV6-6 with TRBJ2-7; TCRdb names TRBD2, which stays unverified in the absence of DNA. The CDR3 is made up of 14 amino acids. Germline V gene data show CDR1 as MNHNY and CDR2 as SVGAGI (reference sequence).

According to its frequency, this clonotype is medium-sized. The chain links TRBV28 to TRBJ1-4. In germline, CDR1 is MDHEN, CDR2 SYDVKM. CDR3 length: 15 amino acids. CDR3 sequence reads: CASSYRRVSREKLFF.

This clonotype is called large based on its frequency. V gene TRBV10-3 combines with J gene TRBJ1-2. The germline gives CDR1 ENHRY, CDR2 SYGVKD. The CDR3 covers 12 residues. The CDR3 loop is CAIRTEGYGYTF.

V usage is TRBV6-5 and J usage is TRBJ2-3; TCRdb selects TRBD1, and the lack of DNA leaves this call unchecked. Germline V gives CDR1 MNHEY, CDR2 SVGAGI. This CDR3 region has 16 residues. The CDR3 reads CASSYSGTGTTDTQYF.

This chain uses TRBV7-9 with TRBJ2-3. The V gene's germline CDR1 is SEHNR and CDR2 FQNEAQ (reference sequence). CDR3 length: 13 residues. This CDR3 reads CASSAGDTGTQYF. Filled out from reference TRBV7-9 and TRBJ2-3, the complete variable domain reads DTGVSQNPRHKITKRGQNVTFRCDPISEHNRLYWYRQTLGQGPEFLTYFQNEAQLEKSRLLSDRFSAERPKGSFSTLEIQRTEQGDSAMYLCASSAGDTGTQYFGPGTRLTVL.

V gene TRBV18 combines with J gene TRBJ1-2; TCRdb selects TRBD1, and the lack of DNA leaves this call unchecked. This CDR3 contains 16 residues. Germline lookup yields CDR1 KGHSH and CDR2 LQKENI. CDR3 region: CASSPPPTGPNYGYTF.

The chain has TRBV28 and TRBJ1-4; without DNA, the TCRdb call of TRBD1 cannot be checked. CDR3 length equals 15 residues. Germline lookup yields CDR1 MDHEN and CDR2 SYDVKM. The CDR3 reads CASRPQDATNEKLFF.

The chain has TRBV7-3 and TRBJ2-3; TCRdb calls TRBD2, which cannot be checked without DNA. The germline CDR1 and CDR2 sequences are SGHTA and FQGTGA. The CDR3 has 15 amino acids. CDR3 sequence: CASSLASGTTDTQYF.

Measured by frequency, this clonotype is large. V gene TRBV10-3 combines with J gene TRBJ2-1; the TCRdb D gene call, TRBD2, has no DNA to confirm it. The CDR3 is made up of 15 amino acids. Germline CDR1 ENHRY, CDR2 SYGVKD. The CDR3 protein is CAIRNGTSGRYEQFF.

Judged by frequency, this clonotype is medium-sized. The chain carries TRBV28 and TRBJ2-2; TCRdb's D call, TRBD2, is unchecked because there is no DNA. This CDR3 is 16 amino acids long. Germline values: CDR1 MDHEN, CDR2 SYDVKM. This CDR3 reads CASSPYSGRNTGELFF.

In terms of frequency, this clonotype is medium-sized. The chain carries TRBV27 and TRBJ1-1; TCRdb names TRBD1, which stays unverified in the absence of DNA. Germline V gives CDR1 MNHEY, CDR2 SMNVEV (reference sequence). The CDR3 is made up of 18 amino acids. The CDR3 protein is CASSLNVGSGQRNTEAFF.

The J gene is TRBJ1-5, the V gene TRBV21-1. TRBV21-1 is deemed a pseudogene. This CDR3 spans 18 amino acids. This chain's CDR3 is CASSKYPRRVVVNQPQHF.

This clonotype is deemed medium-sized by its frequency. The CDR3 protein is CASSYLPGVIEQYF. V and J are TRBV6-2 or TRBV6-3 and TRBJ2-7; absent DNA, TCRdb's TRBD1 call cannot be checked. There are 14 residues in the CDR3. CDR1 is MNHEY, CDR2 SVGEGT, per germline.

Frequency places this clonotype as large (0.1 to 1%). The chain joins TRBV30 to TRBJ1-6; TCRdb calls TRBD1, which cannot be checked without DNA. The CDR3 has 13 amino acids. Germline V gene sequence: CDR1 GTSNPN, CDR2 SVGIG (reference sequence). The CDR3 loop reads CAWGGHYNSPLHF.

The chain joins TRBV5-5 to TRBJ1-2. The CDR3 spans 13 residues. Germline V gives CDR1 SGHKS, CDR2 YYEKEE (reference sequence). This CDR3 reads CASSPEQVWSYTF.

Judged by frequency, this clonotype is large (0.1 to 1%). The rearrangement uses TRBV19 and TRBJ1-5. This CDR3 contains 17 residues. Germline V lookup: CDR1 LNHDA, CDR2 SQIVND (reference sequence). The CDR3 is CASSSAAGRDINQPQHF.

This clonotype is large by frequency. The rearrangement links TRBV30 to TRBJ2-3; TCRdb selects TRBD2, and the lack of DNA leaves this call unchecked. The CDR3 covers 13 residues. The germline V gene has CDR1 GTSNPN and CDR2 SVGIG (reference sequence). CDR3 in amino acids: CAWSSGITDTQYF. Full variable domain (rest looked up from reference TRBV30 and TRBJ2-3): SQTIHQWPATLVQPVGSPLSLECTVEGTSNPNLYWYRQAAGRGLQLLFYSVGIGQISSEVPQNLSASRPQDRQFILSSKKLLLSDSGFYLCAWSSGITDTQYFGPGTRLTVL.

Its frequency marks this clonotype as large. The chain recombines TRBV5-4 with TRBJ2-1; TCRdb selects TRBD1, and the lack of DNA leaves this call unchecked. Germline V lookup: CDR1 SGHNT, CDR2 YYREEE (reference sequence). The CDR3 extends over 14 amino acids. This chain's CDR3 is CASSWRDADLEQFF.

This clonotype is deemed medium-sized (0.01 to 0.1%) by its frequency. CDR3 sequence: CASRLSGANVLTF. V gene TRBV2 combines with J gene TRBJ2-6. Germline assignment: CDR1 SNHLY and CDR2 FYNNEI. This CDR3 has 13 amino acids. Looking up the rest from reference TRBV2 and TRBJ2-6 gives the full variable domain: EPEVTQTPSHQVTQMGQEVILRCVPISNHLYFYWYRQILGQKVEFLVSFYNNEISEKSEIFDDQFSVERPDGSNFTLKIRSTKLEDSAMYFCASRLSGANVLTFGAGSRLTVL.

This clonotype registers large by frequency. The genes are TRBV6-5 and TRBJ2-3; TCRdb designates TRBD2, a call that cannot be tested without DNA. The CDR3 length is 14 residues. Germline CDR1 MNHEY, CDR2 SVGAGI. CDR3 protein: CASSLGVAGDTQYF.

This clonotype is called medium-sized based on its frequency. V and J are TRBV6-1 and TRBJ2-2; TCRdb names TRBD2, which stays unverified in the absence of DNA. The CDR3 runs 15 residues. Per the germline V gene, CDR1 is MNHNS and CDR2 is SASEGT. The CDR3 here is CASSAVSGRVGELFF.

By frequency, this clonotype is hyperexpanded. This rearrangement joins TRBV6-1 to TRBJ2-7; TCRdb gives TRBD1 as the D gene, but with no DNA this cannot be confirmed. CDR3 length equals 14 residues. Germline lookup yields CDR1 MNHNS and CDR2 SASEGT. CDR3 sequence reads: CASSASPGPYEQYF.

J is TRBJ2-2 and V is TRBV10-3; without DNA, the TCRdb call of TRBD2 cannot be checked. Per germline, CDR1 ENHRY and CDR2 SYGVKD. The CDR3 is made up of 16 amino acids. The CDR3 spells CAIRNGTSGSSGELFF.

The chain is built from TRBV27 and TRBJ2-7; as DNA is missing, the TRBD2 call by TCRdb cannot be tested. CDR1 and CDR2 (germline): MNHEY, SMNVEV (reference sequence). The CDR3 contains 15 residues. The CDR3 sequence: CASSLPSGGPHEQYF.

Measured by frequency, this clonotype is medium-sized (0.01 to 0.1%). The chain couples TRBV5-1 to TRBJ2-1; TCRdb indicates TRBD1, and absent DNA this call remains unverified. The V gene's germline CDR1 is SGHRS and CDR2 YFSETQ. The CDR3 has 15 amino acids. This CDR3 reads CASSLGQGESNEQFF.